The 22 T cell receptor beta chains in this list originate from one sample, sequenced in a study of molecular identifiers for immune sequencing clone quantification. TCRdb used MiXCR to reprocess the PCR reads, holding one entry per CDR3 protein. The sample consists of under 15,000 distinct CDR3 sequences, around 17% of them appearing once. Material for sequencing was naive CD8+ T cells from blood, with Jurkat cell RNA spiked in. Subset: FACS-sorted CD8+CD4-CCR7+CD45RA+ naive T cells. The receptors here all came from a human donor in good health. Some libraries in this study had Jurkat cell RNA spiked in.

For this clonotype: This clone may be a read error of a much larger clone one base away. The rearrangement uses TRBV11-2 and TRBJ2-1, with 9 bases fitting TRBD1. The CDR3 is 18 residues long. The germline gives CDR1 SGHAT, CDR2 FQNNGV. The CDR3 is CTSSSYGTGPFSYNEQFF. The DNA for the CDR3 is TGTACCAGCAGCAGCTACGGGACAGGGCCGTTCTCCTACAATGAGCAGTTCTTC.

This clonotype was detected ten times or more. V usage is TRBV20-1 and J usage is TRBJ2-7, with D uncertain. This CDR3 comprises 14 residues. Germline CDR1 and CDR2: DFQATT and SNEGSKA (reference sequence). The V gene lost 0 bases and the J gene lost 2 bases, with 11 bases spanning the gap. CDR3 DNA sequence: TGCAGTGCTAGAGACCCTCAAGTCGCCTACGAGCAGTACTTC. This translates into CSARDPQVAYEQYF.

In its sample, this clonotype was seen many times. The chain joins TRBV19 to TRBJ1-5; D is unresolved. CDR1 is LNHDA, CDR2 SQIVND, per germline (reference sequence). This CDR3 is 16 amino acids long. V shed 3 bases and J shed 2 bases, with 14 bases lying between them. CDR3 amino acids: CASSIVLTDGNQPQHF. DNA for the CDR3: TGTGCCAGTAGTATCGTGCTAACCGACGGCAATCAGCCCCAGCATTTT.

This clonotype is labeled as medium-sized (0.01 to 0.1%). CDR3 loop: CSAPIQGAYQPQHF. The CDR3 bases are TGCAGTGCTCCAATACAGGGGGCATATCAGCCCCAGCATTTT. The chain has TRBV20-1 and TRBJ1-5; TRBD1 matches at 9 bases. The germline V gene has CDR1 DFQATT and CDR2 SNEGSKA (reference sequence). CDR3 length equals 14 residues. The J segment lost 5 bases and the V segment lost 5 bases, leaving 7 bases of the junction unmatched.

As for this clonotype: With a much larger clone just one base away, this may be a read error. The CDR3 region is CACSLAETSGRYF. In DNA form, the CDR3 reads TGTGCCTGCAGCTTAGCTGAGACTAGCGGCCGGTACTTC. The rearrangement uses TRBV11-2 and TRBJ2-7, with 9 bases lining up with TRBD2. CDR1 and CDR2 (germline): SGHAT, FQNNGV. CDR3 size: 13 residues.

Ten or more counts support this clonotype. The J gene is TRBJ2-7, the V gene TRBV19; TRBD2 matches at 11 bases. CDR3 length equals 16 residues. Per the germline V gene, CDR1 is LNHDA and CDR2 is SQIVND (reference sequence). The junction had 8 bases not matched to a gene; V was cut back by 5 bases and J by 2 bases. The CDR3 region has the DNA TGTGCCAGTAGTGTCTACTTAGCGGGAGGGACCTACGAGCAGTACTTC. This sequence encodes CASSVYLAGGTYEQYF.

This clonotype is labeled medium-sized. The chain is built from TRBV27 and TRBJ1-5; TRBD1 agrees at 7 bases. J was trimmed by 4 bases and V by 6 bases; bases with no gene match: 15. The CDR3 runs to 17 residues. Germline assignment: CDR1 MNHEY and CDR2 SMNVEV (reference sequence). DNA for the CDR3: TGTGCCAGCAGCGGTTTGGCCTCGACAGGGCGAAATCAGCCCCAGCATTTT. It codes for CASSGLASTGRNQPQHF.

Judged by abundance, this clonotype is medium-sized (0.01 to 0.1%). The chain couples TRBV19 to TRBJ2-1, with D perhaps matching TRBD2 (6 bases). Trimming pared 3 bases from V and 10 bases from J, leaving 13 bases between. This CDR3 region has 13 residues. Germline V gene data show CDR1 as LNHDA and CDR2 as SQIVND (reference sequence). CDR3 region: CASSIGLATEQFF. The CDR3 DNA is TGTGCCAGTAGTATCGGTCTAGCGACGGAGCAGTTCTTC.

This clonotype was found many times. This chain uses TRBV7-9 with TRBJ2-2; perhaps TRBD2 as D (5 bases). CDR1 and CDR2 from the germline V gene are SEHNR and FQNEAQ (reference sequence). Trimming removed 4 bases at V and 8 bases at J, with 5 bases between. CDR3 size: 11 residues. Written as DNA, the CDR3 is TGTGCCAGCAGCTCGGGGGGGGAGCTGTTTTTT. Its translation is CASSSGGELFF.

This clonotype was counted many times. The rearrangement links TRBV4-3 to TRBJ2-2, with 8 positions matching TRBD1. With 4 bases clipped from V and 5 bases from J, the junction kept 6 bases outside the gene matches. The germline CDR1 and CDR2 sequences are LGHNA and YSLEER. The CDR3 has 15 amino acids. The CDR3 DNA reads as TGCGCCAGCAGCCCAATGACAGGGGATACCGGGGAGCTGTTTTTT. The encoded protein is CASSPMTGDTGELFF.

This clonotype was counted ten times or more. This rearrangement joins TRBV27 to TRBJ2-3; no definite D call. Deletions cut 2 bases from V and 6 bases from J, with 9 bases between. Germline loops: CDR1 MNHEY, CDR2 SMNVEV (reference sequence). The CDR3 totals 13 residues. The CDR3 coding sequence is TGTGCCAGCAGTTTAGGGCTCTGGGATACGCAGTATTTT. Its translation is CASSLGLWDTQYF.

This clonotype was seen at least ten times. The V gene is TRBV19, the J gene TRBJ1-2, with D possibly TRBD1 on 5 matching bases. This CDR3 has 13 residues. V shed 7 bases and J shed 3 bases, with 12 bases lying between them. Germline assignment: CDR1 LNHDA and CDR2 SQIVND (reference sequence). CDR3 nucleotide sequence: TGTGCCAGTACTCCACAGGATTACTATGGCTACACCTTC. Its protein product is CASTPQDYYGYTF.

This clonotype turned up a few times. A read error may be the cause here, since a much bigger clone is one base away. V is TRBV29-1 and J is TRBJ2-7; D is possibly TRBD1 or TRBD2 (5 bases each). The CDR3 is made up of 11 amino acids. CDR1 and CDR2 (germline): SQVTM, ANQGSEA. For the CDR3, the DNA is TGCAGCGTTGCAGCAATTGAGGGGACGCACTTC. Its translation is CSVAAIEGTHF.

As to this clonotype: In this CDR3 the conserved last residue, phenylalanine or tryptophan, is missing, so a read error is likely. In DNA form, the CDR3 reads TGTGCCAGCAGCCCTCGGGGACTAGCGGGAGGCCCCAATGAGCAGTTCCTC. Its translation is CASSPRGLAGGPNEQFL. The genes are TRBV9 and TRBJ2-1; 15 bases are shared with TRBD2. V lost 4 bases, J lost 6 bases, and 8 bases stayed unmatched. There are 17 residues in the CDR3. The germline CDR1 and CDR2 sequences are SGDLS and YYNGEE.

Of note for this clonotype: A junction end diverges from the germline sequence, so it may reflect a read error. The J gene is TRBJ2-7, the V gene TRBV7-8; a possible D gene is TRBD1 (5 bases). Germline loops: CDR1 SGHVS, CDR2 FQNEAQ. CDR3 length: 14 amino acids. This chain's CDR3 is CASSPGILSYGQYF. As DNA, the CDR3 is TGTGCCAGCAGCCCAGGGATACTCTCCTACGGGCAGTACTTC.

This clonotype appeared many times. The CDR3 coding sequence is TGTGCCAGCAGTTACATATTGGGTTTTGAGCAGTTCTTC. This codes for CASSYILGFEQFF. This chain joins TRBV6-6 and TRBJ2-1, with D hard to call. The CDR3 covers 13 residues. Germline V gene sequence: CDR1 MNHNY, CDR2 SVGAGI (reference sequence). Trimming shortened V by 2 bases and J by 9 bases, and 11 bases separated the two germline ends.

Relative to its sample, this clonotype is medium-sized. This rearrangement joins TRBV28 to TRBJ2-3; 10 bases line up with TRBD2. CDR3 length equals 16 residues. Germline V gene data show CDR1 as MDHEN and CDR2 as SYDVKM. V gave up 5 bases and J gave up 1 base; unmatched junction bases: 6. The CDR3 is CASSALAGEGTDTQYF. CDR3 bases: TGTGCCAGCAGTGCCCTAGCGGGGGAGGGCACAGATACGCAGTATTTT.

The sample holds a few counts of this clonotype. With a much larger clone just one base away, this may be a read error. J is TRBJ2-7 and V is TRBV10-3; the match to TRBD2 covers 9 bases. The germline gives CDR1 ENHRY, CDR2 SYGVKD. V gave up 4 bases and J gave up 0 bases; unmatched junction bases: 7. This CDR3 spans 16 amino acids. The CDR3: CAISGRGGATSYEQYF. CDR3 in DNA: TGTGCCATCAGTGGGCGGGGGGGCGCGACCTCCTACGAGCAGTACTTC.

This clonotype was found many times. The V gene is TRBV28, the J gene TRBJ1-2; 11 bases fit TRBD1. The V segment lost 6 bases and the J segment 8 bases; nucleotides outside the gene matches: 8. Germline V gene sequence: CDR1 MDHEN, CDR2 SYDVKM. The length of the CDR3 is 14 residues. CDR3 residues: CASSYRTGGFGYTF. The CDR3 DNA reads TGTGCCAGCAGCTATAGGACAGGGGGCTTCGGCTACACCTTC.

Concerning this clonotype itself: Just one base apart from a much larger clone, this may be a read error. This chain uses TRBV29-1 with TRBJ2-7; TRBD2 agrees at 15 bases. CDR3 size: 16 residues. Germline CDR1 reads SQVTM; CDR2 reads ANQGSEA. Losses at the gene ends were 7 bases for V and 7 bases for J; bases not matched to a gene: 14. CDR3 amino acids: CSALGLAGGQLGEQYF. CDR3 DNA: TGCAGCGCTCTGGGACTAGCGGGAGGCCAACTCGGGGAGCAGTACTTC.

A remark on this clonotype: A much larger clone differs from this one at a single base, so this may be a read error. This sequence joins TRBV27 and TRBJ1-4, with D tentatively TRBD1 (5 bases). Per the germline V gene, CDR1 is MNHEY and CDR2 is SMNVEV (reference sequence). The CDR3 has 14 amino acids. V lost 6 bases and J lost 6, with 14 bases in between. For the CDR3, the DNA is TGTGCCAGCAGGGGGGACGTCTGGGATGAAAAACTGTTTTTT. Translated, it gives CASRGDVWDEKLFF.

As to this clonotype: Mismatch with germline at one junction end may stem from a read error. The chain couples TRBV10-3 to TRBJ2-3, with D possibly called TRBD1 or TRBD2 (5 bases each). The CDR3 has 14 amino acids. Germline CDR1 ENHRY, CDR2 SYGVKD. DNA for the CDR3: TGTGCCATCAGTGCCGGGGCTAACGCAGATACGCAGTATTTC. This codes for CAISAGANADTQYF.